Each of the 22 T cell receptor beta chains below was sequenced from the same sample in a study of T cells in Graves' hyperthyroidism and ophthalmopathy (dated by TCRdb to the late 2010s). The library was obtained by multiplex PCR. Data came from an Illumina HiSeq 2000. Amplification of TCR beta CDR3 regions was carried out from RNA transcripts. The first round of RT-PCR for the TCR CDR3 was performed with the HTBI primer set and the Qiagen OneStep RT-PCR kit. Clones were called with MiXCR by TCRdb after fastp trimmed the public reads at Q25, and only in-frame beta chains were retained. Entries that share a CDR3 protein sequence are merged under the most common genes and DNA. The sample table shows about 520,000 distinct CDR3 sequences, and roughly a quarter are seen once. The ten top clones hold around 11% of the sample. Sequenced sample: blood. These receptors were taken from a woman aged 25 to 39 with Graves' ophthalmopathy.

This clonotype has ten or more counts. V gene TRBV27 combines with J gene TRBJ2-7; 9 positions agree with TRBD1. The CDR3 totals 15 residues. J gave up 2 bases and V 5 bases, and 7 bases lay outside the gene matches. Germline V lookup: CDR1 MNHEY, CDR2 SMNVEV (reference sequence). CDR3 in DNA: TGTGCCAGCAGTCCTAGAGGGGACAGGGCCTACGAGCAGTACTTC. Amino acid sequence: CASSPRGDRAYEQYF.

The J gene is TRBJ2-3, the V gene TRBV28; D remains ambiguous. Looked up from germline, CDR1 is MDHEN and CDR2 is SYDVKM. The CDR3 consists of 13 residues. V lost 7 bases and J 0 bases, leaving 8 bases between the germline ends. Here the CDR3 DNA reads TGTGCCAGCAACGGATATAGCACAGATACGCAGTATTTT. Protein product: CASNGYSTDTQYF.

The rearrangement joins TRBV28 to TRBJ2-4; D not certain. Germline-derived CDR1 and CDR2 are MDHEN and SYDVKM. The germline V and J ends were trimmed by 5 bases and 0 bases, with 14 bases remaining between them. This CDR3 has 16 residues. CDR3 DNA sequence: TGTGCCAGCAGTCTACACCTGGGGTTAGCCAAAAACATTCAGTACTTC. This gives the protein CASSLHLGLAKNIQYF. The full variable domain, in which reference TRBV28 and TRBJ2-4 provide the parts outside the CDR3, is DVKVTQSSRYLVKRTGEKVFLECVQDMDHENMFWYRQDPGLGLRLIYFSYDVKMKEKGDIPEGYSVSREKKERFSLILESASTNQTSMYLCASSLHLGLAKNIQYFGAGTRLSVL.

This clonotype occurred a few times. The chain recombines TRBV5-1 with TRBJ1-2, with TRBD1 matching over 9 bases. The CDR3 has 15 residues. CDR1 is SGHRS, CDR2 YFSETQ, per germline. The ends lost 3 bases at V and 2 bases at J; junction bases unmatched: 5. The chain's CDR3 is CASSSRTGANYGYTF. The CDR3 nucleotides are TGCGCCAGCAGCTCCCGGACAGGGGCAAACTATGGCTACACCTTC.

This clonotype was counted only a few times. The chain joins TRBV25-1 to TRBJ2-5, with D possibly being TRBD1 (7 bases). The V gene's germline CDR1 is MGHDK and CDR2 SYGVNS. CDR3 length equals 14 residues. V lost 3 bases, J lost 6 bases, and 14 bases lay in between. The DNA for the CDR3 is TGTGCCAGCAGTGATCAGGGGGGATGGAAGACCCAGTACTTC. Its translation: CASSDQGGWKTQYF. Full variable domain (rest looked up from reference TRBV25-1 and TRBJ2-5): EADIYQTPRYLVIGTGKKITLECSQTMGHDKMYWYQQDPGMELHLIHYSYGVNSTEKGDLSSESTVSRIRTEHFPLTLESARPSHTSQYLCASSDQGGWKTQYFGPGTRLLVL.

Here the CDR3 DNA reads TGTGCCAGCAGTTACAACCGACAGGTATCCGCTTTCTTT. Its protein is CASSYNRQVSAFF. This rearrangement joins TRBV6-5 to TRBJ1-1; D perhaps matches TRBD1 (6 bases). Germline V CDR1 and CDR2: MNHEY, SVGAGI. Trimming shortened V by 2 bases and J by 11 bases, and 15 bases separated the two germline ends. The CDR3 spans 13 residues.

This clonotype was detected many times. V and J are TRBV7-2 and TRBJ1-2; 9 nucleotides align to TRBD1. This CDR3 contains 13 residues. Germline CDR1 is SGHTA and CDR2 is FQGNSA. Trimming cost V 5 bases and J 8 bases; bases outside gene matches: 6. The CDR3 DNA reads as TGTGCCAGCAGCCCTCGGACAGGGGAAGGCTACACCTTC. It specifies CASSPRTGEGYTF.

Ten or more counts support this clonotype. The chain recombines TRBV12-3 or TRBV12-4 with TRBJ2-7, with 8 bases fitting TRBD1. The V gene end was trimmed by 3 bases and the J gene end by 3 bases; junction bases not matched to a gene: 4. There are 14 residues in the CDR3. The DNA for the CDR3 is TGTGCCAGCAGTTTTCGGGACAGGAACTACGAGCAGTACTTC. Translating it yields CASSFRDRNYEQYF.

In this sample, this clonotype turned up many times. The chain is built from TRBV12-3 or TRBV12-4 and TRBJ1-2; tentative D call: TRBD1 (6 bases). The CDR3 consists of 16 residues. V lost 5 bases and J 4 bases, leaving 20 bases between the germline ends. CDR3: CASSRSAGGGAYGYTF. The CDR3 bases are TGTGCCAGCAGTCGCAGCGCTGGAGGGGGGGCCTATGGCTACACCTTC.

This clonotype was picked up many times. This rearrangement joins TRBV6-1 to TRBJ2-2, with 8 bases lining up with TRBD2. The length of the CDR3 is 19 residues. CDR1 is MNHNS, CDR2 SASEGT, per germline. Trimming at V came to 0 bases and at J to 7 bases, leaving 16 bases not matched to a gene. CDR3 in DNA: TGTGCCAGCAGTGAAGCCGGACGGGGGGGTCATGTATGGATCGGGGAGCTGTTTTTT. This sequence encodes CASSEAGRGGHVWIGELFF.

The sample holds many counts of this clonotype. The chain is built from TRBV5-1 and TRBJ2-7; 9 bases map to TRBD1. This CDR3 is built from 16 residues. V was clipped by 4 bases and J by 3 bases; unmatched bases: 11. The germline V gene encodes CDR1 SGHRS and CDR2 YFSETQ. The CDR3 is CASSLKEDRGFYEQYF. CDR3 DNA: TGCGCCAGCAGCCTGAAAGAGGACAGGGGATTCTACGAGCAGTACTTC.

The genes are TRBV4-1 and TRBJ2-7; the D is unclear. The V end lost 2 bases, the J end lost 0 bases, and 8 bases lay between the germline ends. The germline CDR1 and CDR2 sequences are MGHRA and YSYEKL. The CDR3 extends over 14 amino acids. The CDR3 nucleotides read TGCGCCAGCAGCCAACGGACGAGCTCCTACGAGCAGTACTTC. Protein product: CASSQRTSSYEQYF.

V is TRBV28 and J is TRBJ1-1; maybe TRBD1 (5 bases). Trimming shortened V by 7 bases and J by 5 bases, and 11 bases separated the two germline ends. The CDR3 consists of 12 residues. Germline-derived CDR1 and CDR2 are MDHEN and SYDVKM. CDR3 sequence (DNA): TGTGCCAGCATCTCGGGACCAACTGAAGCTTTCTTT. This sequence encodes CASISGPTEAFF.

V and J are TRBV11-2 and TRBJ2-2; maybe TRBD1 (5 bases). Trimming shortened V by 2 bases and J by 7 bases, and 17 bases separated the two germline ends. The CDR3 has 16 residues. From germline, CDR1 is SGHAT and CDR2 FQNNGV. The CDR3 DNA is TGTGCCAGCAGCTTATTAAGGGGTTCTCTGGGCGGGGAGCTGTTTTTT. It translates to CASSLLRGSLGGELFF.

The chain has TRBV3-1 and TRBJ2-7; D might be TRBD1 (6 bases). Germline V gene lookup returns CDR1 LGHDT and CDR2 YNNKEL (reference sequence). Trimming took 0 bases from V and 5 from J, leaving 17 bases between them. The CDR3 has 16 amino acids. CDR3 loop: CASSQDLQGPRDEQYF. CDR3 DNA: TGTGCCAGCAGCCAAGATTTACAGGGCCCTCGGGACGAGCAGTACTTC.

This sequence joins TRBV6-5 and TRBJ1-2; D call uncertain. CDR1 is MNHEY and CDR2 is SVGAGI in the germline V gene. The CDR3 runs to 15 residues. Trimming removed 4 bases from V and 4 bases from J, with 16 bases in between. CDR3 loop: CASSSTLKRSYGYTF. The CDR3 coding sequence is TGTGCCAGCAGTTCAACCCTCAAAAGGAGCTATGGCTACACCTTC.

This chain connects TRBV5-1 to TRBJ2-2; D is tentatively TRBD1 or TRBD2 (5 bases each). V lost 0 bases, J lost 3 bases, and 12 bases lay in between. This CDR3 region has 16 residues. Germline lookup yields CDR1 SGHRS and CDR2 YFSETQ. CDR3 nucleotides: TGCGCCAGCAGCTTGGAAGTCAGGGACGACACCGGGGAGCTGTTTTTT. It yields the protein CASSLEVRDDTGELFF.

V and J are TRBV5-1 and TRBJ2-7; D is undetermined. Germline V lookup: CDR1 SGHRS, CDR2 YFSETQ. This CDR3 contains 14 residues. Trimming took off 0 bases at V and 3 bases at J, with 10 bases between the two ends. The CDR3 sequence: CASSLEVAGYEQYF. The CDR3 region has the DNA TGCGCCAGCAGCTTGGAGGTGGCAGGCTACGAGCAGTACTTC. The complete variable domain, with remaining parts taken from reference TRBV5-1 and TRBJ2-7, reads KAGVTQTPRYLIKTRGQQVTLSCSPISGHRSVSWYQQTPGQGLQFLFEYFSETQRNKGNFPGRFSGRQFSNSRSEMNVSTLELGDSALYLCASSLEVAGYEQYFGPGTRLTVT.

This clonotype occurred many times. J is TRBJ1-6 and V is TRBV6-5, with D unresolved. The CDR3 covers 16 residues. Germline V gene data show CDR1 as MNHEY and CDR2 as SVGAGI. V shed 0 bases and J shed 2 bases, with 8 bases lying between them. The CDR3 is CASSYSFSAYNSPLHF. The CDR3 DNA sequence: TGTGCCAGCAGTTACTCGTTCAGCGCCTATAATTCACCCCTCCACTTT.

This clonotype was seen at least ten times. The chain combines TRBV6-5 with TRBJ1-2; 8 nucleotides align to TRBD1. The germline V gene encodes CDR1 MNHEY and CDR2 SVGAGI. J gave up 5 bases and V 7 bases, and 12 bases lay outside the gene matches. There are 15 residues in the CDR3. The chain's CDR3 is CASKITQGGRYGYTF. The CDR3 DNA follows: TGTGCCAGCAAGATAACACAGGGGGGCCGATATGGCTACACCTTC.

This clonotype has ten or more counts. The DNA for the CDR3 is TGTGCCAGTAGGGTCACTCAAAACACTGAAGCTTTCTTT. Translating it yields CASRVTQNTEAFF. This chain uses TRBV19 with TRBJ1-1; the D is unclear. The ends were cut back, 6 bases at V and 2 bases at J, with 10 bases in the middle. The CDR3 spans 13 residues. Germline CDR1 is LNHDA and CDR2 is SQIVND (reference sequence).

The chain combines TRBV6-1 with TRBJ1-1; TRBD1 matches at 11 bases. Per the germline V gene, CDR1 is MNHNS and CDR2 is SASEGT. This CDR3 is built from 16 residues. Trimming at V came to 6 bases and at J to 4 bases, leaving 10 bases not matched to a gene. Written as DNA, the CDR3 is TGTGCCAGCAGCCGTCCCGGGACAGGGGGGGTCACTGAAGCTTTCTTT. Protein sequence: CASSRPGTGGVTEAFF.